Below, 3 T cell receptor beta chains from the same sample are listed, as sequenced in a study of T cell responses to AZD1222 COVID-19 vaccine. Profiling relied on immunoSEQ multiplex PCR, and the TCRdb table lists in-frame clones only, not all of them. The sample has 120,000 or so clones; 86% are singletons. Material: peripheral blood, obtained 28 days after the second AZD1222 dose. The source is an adult who received the AZD1222 COVID-19 vaccine.

A single count supports this clone. The V and J genes are TRBV9 and TRBJ1-2; D uncertain. Germline CDR1 SGDLS, CDR2 YYNGEE. The V and J ends lost 0 bases and 4 bases respectively, with 7 bases between them. This CDR3 is 13 amino acids long. The CDR3 here is CASSVGTSYGYTF. The CDR3 coding sequence is TGTGCCAGCAGCGTAGGGACGAGCTATGGCTACACCTTC.

As DNA, the CDR3 is TGTGCCAGCAGTCTTTCTTCCCAACCTTCCTCCTACGAGCAGTACTTC. This gives the protein CASSLSSQPSSYEQYF. V and J are TRBV6-6 and TRBJ2-7; D remains unclear. This CDR3 contains 16 residues. Germline loops: CDR1 MNHNY, CDR2 SVGAGI (reference sequence). Trimming pared 5 bases from V and 0 bases from J, leaving 17 bases between.

The V and J genes are TRBV5-4 and TRBJ1-2; TRBD1 matches at 7 bases. Germline trimming cut 3 bases from V and 2 bases from J; bases unmatched to any gene: 1. The CDR3 extends over 13 amino acids. Germline lookup yields CDR1 SGHNT and CDR2 YYREEE (reference sequence). In DNA, the CDR3 is TGTGCCAGCAGCTGGGACAGAAACTATGGCTACACCTTC. It yields the protein CASSWDRNYGYTF.